This TCR beta chain came from a study of cytomegalovirus exposure and HLA in healthy donors. Trimming removed 4 bases from V and 5 bases from J; junction bases left unmatched: 15. Germline CDR1 LNHDA, CDR2 SQIVND (reference sequence). CDR3 size: 17 residues. Amplification used 60 Vbeta primers and 13 Jbeta primers. Sequenced by immunoSEQ multiplex PCR; TCRdb stores in-frame clones only, minus some. The sample lists roughly 120,000 clones, 75% occurring once. The chain has TRBV19 and TRBJ2-3, with 7 bases matching TRBD2. This receptor was taken from a middle-aged woman in good health and CMV-seropositive. Sequences were obtained from PBMCs. The DNA for the CDR3 is TGTGCCAGTAGTAAAACCCGGGGGAGGGAAGGAGGAGATACGCAGTATTTT. The encoded protein is CASSKTRGREGGDTQYF. Full variable domain (rest looked up from reference TRBV19 and TRBJ2-3): DGGITQSPKYLFRKEGQNVTLSCEQNLNHDAMYWYRQDPGQGLRLIYYSQIVNDFQKGDIAEGYSVSREKKESFPLTVTSAQKNPTAFYLCASSKTRGREGGDTQYFGPGTRLTVL.